A single sample gave rise to the 18 T cell receptor beta chains below, sequenced in a study of T cell responses to AZD1222 COVID-19 vaccine. Clones were read by immunoSEQ multiplex PCR, and TCRdb kept only the in-frame ones, dropping some. The top ten clones hold around 1.5% of a sample with more than 120,000 clones, roughly nine tenths of them seen once. The input for sequencing was peripheral blood, taken 28 days after the second AZD1222 dose. The source of these receptors is an adult who received the AZD1222 COVID-19 vaccine.

The gene calls are TRBV7-2 and TRBJ1-3; D is ambiguous. The V gene lost 5 bases and the J gene lost 2 bases, with 7 bases spanning the gap. Germline loops: CDR1 SGHTA, CDR2 FQGNSA. The length of the CDR3 is 13 residues. The CDR3 sequence: CASSPTPGNTIYF. The CDR3 nucleotides are TGTGCCAGCAGCCCGACCCCTGGAAACACCATATATTTT.

The V call is TRBV28, the J call TRBJ1-2, with D tentatively TRBD1 (5 bases). V lost 1 base, J lost 10 bases, and 19 bases lay in between. Germline V gene data show CDR1 as MDHEN and CDR2 as SYDVKM. This CDR3 region has 15 residues. The CDR3 DNA sequence: TGTGCCAGCAGTTTATACCAGGGTCCCTCCGCGGACTACACCTTC. Protein: CASSLYQGPSADYTF.

V is TRBV7-2 and J is TRBJ2-7; 7 bases align to TRBD1. The V segment lost 5 bases and the J segment 5 bases; nucleotides outside the gene matches: 15. This CDR3 spans 16 amino acids. Germline V gene lookup returns CDR1 SGHTA and CDR2 FQGNSA. CDR3 loop: CASSITGQSLVDEQYF. The CDR3 DNA reads as TGTGCCAGCAGCATAACGGGACAGTCTTTGGTGGACGAGCAGTACTTC.

This clone occurred a few times. CDR3: CASSFRGEQYF. The CDR3 bases are TGTGCCAGCAGTTTTCGGGGGGAGCAGTACTTC. The rearrangement links TRBV12-3 or TRBV12-4 to TRBJ2-7, with D perhaps matching TRBD2 (6 bases). With 3 bases removed from V and 7 bases from J, the gap between germline ends came to 7 bases. The CDR3 has 11 amino acids.

The chain has TRBV10-3 and TRBJ1-2, with D possibly being TRBD1 (5 bases). Germline V lookup: CDR1 ENHRY, CDR2 SYGVKD. CDR3 length equals 14 residues. V was trimmed by 0 bases and J by 6 bases, leaving 11 bases between them. The CDR3 DNA sequence: TGTGCCATCAGTGAGTCGAGTGTGGGGGATGGCTACACCTTC. Translated: CAISESSVGDGYTF.

The rearrangement links TRBV4-3 to TRBJ2-7; the D call may be TRBD1 or TRBD2 (6 bases each). CDR1 and CDR2 (germline): LGHNA, YSLEER. V was trimmed by 1 base and J by 3 bases, leaving 10 bases between them. The CDR3 loop spans 14 amino acids. The CDR3 loop reads CASSQGRDNYEQYF. The CDR3 nucleotides are TGCGCCAGCAGCCAAGGGCGGGACAACTACGAGCAGTACTTC.

The CDR3 spells CASSLLTSYRSQFF. As DNA, the CDR3 is TGTGCCAGCAGCCTATTGACTAGCTACCGTTCCCAGTTCTTC. This rearrangement joins TRBV7-2 to TRBJ2-1, with 7 bases that match TRBD2. J gave up 13 bases and V 5 bases, and 14 bases lay outside the gene matches. Germline values: CDR1 SGHTA, CDR2 FQGNSA. The CDR3 is made up of 14 amino acids.

The chain is built from TRBV27 and TRBJ1-4; D is unresolved. Germline CDR1 is MNHEY and CDR2 is SMNVEV (reference sequence). The CDR3 runs 17 residues. With 6 bases removed from V and 8 bases from J, the gap between germline ends came to 25 bases. The CDR3 region is CASRPFDQTRSREKLFF. In DNA, the CDR3 is TGTGCCAGCAGGCCTTTCGACCAAACCCGGTCTAGGGAAAAACTGTTTTTT.

The CDR3 DNA reads TGTGCCAGCAGCACCCCCGCAGCCACCCTTAAGACCCAGTACTTC. It yields the protein CASSTPAATLKTQYF. The chain links TRBV6-2 or TRBV6-3 to TRBJ2-5; D not certain. V lost 6 bases and J 6 bases, leaving 20 bases between the germline ends. Germline assignment: CDR1 MNHEY and CDR2 SVGEGT. The CDR3 has 15 amino acids.

V gene TRBV11-2 combines with J gene TRBJ2-3; D is uncertain. Germline V gene sequence: CDR1 SGHAT, CDR2 FQNNGV. V lost 7 bases, J lost 6 bases, and 14 bases lay in between. This CDR3 spans 13 amino acids. CDR3 in amino acids: CASTSAHADTQYF. The DNA of the CDR3 is TGTGCCAGCACCTCGGCCCACGCCGATACGCAGTATTTT.

The chain links TRBV9 to TRBJ1-2, with 9 bases fitting TRBD1. The germline gives CDR1 SGDLS, CDR2 YYNGEE. CDR3 length equals 17 residues. V was pared by 3 bases and J by 4 bases, with 13 bases of the junction left unmatched. Here the CDR3 reads CASSEGQGSPLFYGYTF. In DNA form, the CDR3 reads TGTGCCAGCAGCGAAGGACAGGGGTCCCCTCTCTTCTATGGCTACACCTTC.

This rearrangement joins TRBV28 to TRBJ1-6; no firm D call. V lost 2 bases and J lost 9, with 17 bases in between. The CDR3 totals 16 residues. Germline V gene lookup returns CDR1 MDHEN and CDR2 SYDVKM. The CDR3 is CASSLPAAGRVSPLHF. CDR3 DNA sequence: TGTGCCAGCAGTTTACCTGCCGCAGGACGGGTTTCACCCCTCCACTTT.

The chain carries TRBV4-1 and TRBJ1-2, with TRBD1 matching over 7 bases. The CDR3 is made up of 16 amino acids. CDR1 MGHRA and CDR2 YSYEKL come from the germline V gene. With 1 base clipped from V and 4 bases from J, the junction kept 9 bases outside the gene matches. In DNA form, the CDR3 reads TGCGCCAGCAGCCAAGTACTAGGGACAGCAGGCTATGGCTACACCTTC. Its translation: CASSQVLGTAGYGYTF.

The chain is built from TRBV6-1 and TRBJ2-2; the D call may be TRBD1 or TRBD2 (5 bases each). CDR1 is MNHNS, CDR2 SASEGT, per germline. V was pared by 3 bases and J by 7 bases, with 9 bases between. This CDR3 comprises 13 residues. The CDR3 reads CASSEQGDGELFF. For the CDR3, the DNA is TGTGCCAGCAGTGAGCAGGGAGACGGGGAGCTGTTTTTT.

The V gene is TRBV6-2 or TRBV6-3, the J gene TRBJ1-1, with 7 bases identical to TRBD1. J was trimmed by 3 bases and V by 0 bases; bases with no gene match: 7. The CDR3 runs 16 residues. The germline gives CDR1 MNHEY, CDR2 SVGEGT. For the CDR3, the DNA is TGTGCCAGCAGTTACTCCCGTACCCAGGGGGACACTGAAGCTTTCTTT. This sequence encodes CASSYSRTQGDTEAFF.

The chain uses TRBV5-1 and TRBJ1-6; a possible D gene is TRBD1 (5 bases). The CDR3 runs 14 residues. Deletions cut 4 bases from V and 7 bases from J, with 12 bases between. The germline V gene encodes CDR1 SGHRS and CDR2 YFSETQ. CDR3 coding DNA: TGCGCCAGCAGCCAAGGGGACGGGAATTCACCCCTCCACTTT. Translating it yields CASSQGDGNSPLHF.

V is TRBV28 and J is TRBJ2-5, with TRBD1 as a possible D gene (6 bases). The CDR3 has 12 amino acids. The V end lost 6 bases, the J end lost 4 bases, and 9 bases lay between the germline ends. The germline V gene encodes CDR1 MDHEN and CDR2 SYDVKM. CDR3 sequence (DNA): TGTGCCAGCAGACAGGGAAGAGAGACCCAGTACTTC. It is translated as CASRQGRETQYF.

The chain employs TRBV6-1 and TRBJ1-1; tentatively, D is TRBD1 (6 bases). The CDR3 spans 14 residues. CDR1 and CDR2 from the germline V gene are MNHNS and SASEGT. The V gene lost 3 bases and the J gene lost 3 bases, with 11 bases spanning the gap. The CDR3 nucleotides read TGTGCCAGCAGTGAGACACCAGGGGACACTGAAGCTTTCTTT. Encoded protein: CASSETPGDTEAFF.